The 27 T cell receptor beta chains in this list originate from one sample, sequenced in a study of Ad26.COV2.S vaccination and SARS-CoV-2 variants. The table came from immunoSEQ multiplex PCR; TCRdb's copy has only in-frame clones and leaves some out. The sample lists 300,000 to 400,000 clones; less than 90% were seen once. Treatment: some 20 received Ad26.COV2.S at low or high dose, single or two shots; several received placebo; per-sample allocation not given. All samples were drawn on day 63, counting from the first vaccine or placebo injection. Source: peripheral blood, taken in a trial of Ad26.COV2.S vaccine versus placebo. The source is a person between 18 and 65 years old who received the Ad26.COV2.S COVID-19 vaccine or a placebo.

The chain couples TRBV28 to TRBJ1-3, with D possibly matching TRBD1 (6 bases). The CDR3 is made up of 16 amino acids. The germline V gene has CDR1 MDHEN and CDR2 SYDVKM. Trimming left V 3 bases short and J 0 bases short, with 12 bases between. For the CDR3, the DNA is TGTGCCAGCAGTTTCTCCGGCAGGGGCTCTGGAAACACCATATATTTT. It specifies CASSFSGRGSGNTIYF.

This clone was seen more than once but under ten times. The chain links TRBV19 to TRBJ2-1; a weak D match, TRBD2 (6 bases). Germline V CDR1 and CDR2: LNHDA, SQIVND (reference sequence). Trimming stripped 1 base from V and 7 bases from J, with 14 bases between. This CDR3 is built from 15 residues. CDR3 in amino acids: CASSIVGGLGNEQFF. The CDR3 DNA reads TGTGCCAGTAGTATAGTCGGGGGTCTGGGAAATGAGCAGTTCTTC.

The chain is built from TRBV7-6 and TRBJ2-3; 8 positions agree with TRBD1. Germline V gene data show CDR1 as SGHVS and CDR2 as FNYEAQ. The CDR3 runs 17 residues. Trimming at V came to 4 bases and at J to 1 base, leaving 10 bases not matched to a gene. The CDR3 sequence: CASSSLPRGRGTDTQYF. The CDR3 coding sequence is TGTGCCAGCAGCTCTCTACCCAGGGGGCGCGGCACAGATACGCAGTATTTT. Together with reference TRBV7-6 and TRBJ2-3, the CDR3 gives the full variable domain: GAGVSQSPRYKVTKRGQDVALRCDPISGHVSLYWYRQALGQGPEFLTYFNYEAQQDKSGLPNDRFSAERPEGSISTLTIQRTEQRDSAMYRCASSSLPRGRGTDTQYFGPGTRLTVL.

The chain recombines TRBV27 with TRBJ1-6; the D is unclear. Trimming took off 5 bases at V and 0 bases at J, with 17 bases between the two ends. The CDR3 runs 18 residues. Germline V gene sequence: CDR1 MNHEY, CDR2 SMNVEV (reference sequence). The chain's CDR3 is CASSPNSVTSSYNSPLHF. The CDR3 DNA reads as TGTGCCAGCAGTCCGAACAGCGTTACTAGCTCCTATAATTCACCCCTCCACTTT.

The chain joins TRBV11-2 to TRBJ2-5; D may be TRBD2 (6 bases). V was pared by 2 bases and J by 0 bases, with 10 bases between. CDR3 length equals 15 residues. The germline V gene has CDR1 SGHAT and CDR2 FQNNGV. The CDR3 is CASSLRAGNQETQYF. For the CDR3, the DNA is TGTGCCAGCAGCTTAAGGGCGGGGAACCAAGAGACCCAGTACTTC.

CDR3 loop: CASSLGQGGPNQPQHF. In nucleotides, the CDR3 is TGTGCCAGCAGCTTAGGCCAGGGGGGTCCCAATCAGCCCCAGCATTTT. V gene TRBV7-8 combines with J gene TRBJ1-5, with 7 bases that match TRBD1. Germline lookup yields CDR1 SGHVS and CDR2 FQNEAQ. The length of the CDR3 is 16 residues. J lost 3 bases, V lost 1 base, and 6 bases had no gene match.

V is TRBV2 and J is TRBJ1-6; 9 bases agree with TRBD1. This CDR3 is 16 amino acids long. The ends lost 3 bases at V and 5 bases at J; junction bases unmatched: 5. Germline CDR1 is SNHLY and CDR2 is FYNNEI. The CDR3 loop reads CASSEDRGADNSPLHF. In nucleotides, the CDR3 is TGTGCCAGCAGTGAGGACAGGGGCGCGGATAATTCACCCCTCCACTTT.

This chain joins TRBV18 and TRBJ1-2; unclear D gene. Trimming removed 0 bases from V and 6 bases from J, with 8 bases in between. Germline assignment: CDR1 KGHSH and CDR2 LQKENI. The CDR3 totals 13 residues. CDR3 loop: CASSPPGYDGYTF. The DNA for the CDR3 is TGTGCCAGCTCACCACCGGGGTACGATGGCTACACCTTC.

V gene TRBV19 combines with J gene TRBJ1-3, with D uncertain. The V end lost 3 bases, the J end lost 4 bases, and 13 bases lay between the germline ends. Per germline, CDR1 LNHDA and CDR2 SQIVND (reference sequence). This CDR3 is built from 15 residues. This chain's CDR3 is CASSIPTGQGNTIYF. For the CDR3, the DNA is TGTGCCAGTAGTATCCCGACCGGCCAGGGAAACACCATATATTTT.

This clone was detected only a few times. V and J are TRBV6-2 or TRBV6-3 and TRBJ2-5; a weak D match, TRBD2 (6 bases). The CDR3 loop spans 12 amino acids. The V end was cut by 5 bases, the J end by 5 bases, with 9 bases between. CDR1 and CDR2 (germline): MNHEY, SVGEGT. The CDR3 DNA sequence: TGTGCCAGCAGTGGGGGGAGGGAGACCCAGTACTTC. Protein: CASSGGRETQYF.

The genes are TRBV6-2 or TRBV6-3 and TRBJ1-5; D unresolved. CDR1 MNHEY and CDR2 SVGEGT come from the germline V gene. The CDR3 length is 14 residues. Deletions cut 2 bases from V and 3 bases from J, with 8 bases between. The CDR3 bases are TGTGCCAGCAGTTACGAATACCTCAATCAGCCCCAGCATTTT. This sequence encodes CASSYEYLNQPQHF.

The chain has TRBV4-1 and TRBJ1-1; weak D call: TRBD1 (5 bases). Germline loops: CDR1 MGHRA, CDR2 YSYEKL. The CDR3 totals 17 residues. Trimming removed 0 bases at V and 0 bases at J, with 14 bases between. CDR3: CASSQDPPGRVNTEAFF. The DNA for the CDR3 is TGCGCCAGCAGCCAAGATCCACCGGGACGGGTGAACACTGAAGCTTTCTTT.

This clone appeared once. This may be a read error, as it is one base from a much larger clone. The chain uses TRBV5-8 and TRBJ2-3; D gene unclear. The V and J ends lost 2 bases and 0 bases respectively, with 1 base between them. This CDR3 is built from 12 residues. Germline V lookup: CDR1 SGHTS, CDR2 YDEGEE. CDR3 residues: CASSFSTDTQYF. CDR3 nucleotides: TGTGCCAGCAGCTTTAGCACAGATACGCAGTATTTT.

The chain recombines TRBV24-1 with TRBJ2-3; TRBD2 aligns across 8 bases. The germline V gene encodes CDR1 KGHDR and CDR2 SFDVKD. Trimming took 9 bases from V and 5 from J; bases not matched to a gene: 9. CDR3 length: 14 amino acids. CDR3 amino acids: CATGTGTRQDTQYF. CDR3 bases: TGTGCCACCGGTACAGGGACTAGACAAGATACGCAGTATTTT.

The V and J genes are TRBV7-2 and TRBJ1-1; D unresolved. This CDR3 is 14 amino acids long. Per germline, CDR1 SGHTA and CDR2 FQGNSA. Trimming stripped 4 bases from V and 0 bases from J, with 9 bases between. The CDR3, as DNA: TGTGCCAGCAGCTATACAAGGATGAACACTGAAGCTTTCTTT. It yields the protein CASSYTRMNTEAFF.

The chain joins TRBV7-2 to TRBJ1-2; tentatively, D is TRBD1 (6 bases). The CDR3 loop spans 13 amino acids. Trimming stripped 3 bases from V and 4 bases from J, with 9 bases between. Germline CDR1 and CDR2: SGHTA and FQGNSA. CDR3 region: CASSFGGVYGYTF. DNA for the CDR3: TGTGCCAGCAGCTTTGGGGGCGTCTATGGCTACACCTTC.

This clone was observed a handful of times. V usage is TRBV9 and J usage is TRBJ2-7, with 7 bases fitting TRBD1. Trimming at V came to 3 bases and at J to 7 bases, leaving 10 bases not matched to a gene. CDR1 is SGDLS, CDR2 YYNGEE, per germline. This CDR3 has 14 residues. CDR3 coding DNA: TGTGCCAGCAGCGCGTATGGGACAGAAAATGAGCAGTACTTC. Residues: CASSAYGTENEQYF.

The chain combines TRBV18 with TRBJ2-7; D gene uncertain. The CDR3 length is 11 residues. Germline CDR1 is KGHSH and CDR2 is LQKENI. V shed 6 bases and J shed 2 bases, with 5 bases lying between them. The CDR3 nucleotides are TGTGCCAGCTCTCCCACCTACGAGCAGTACTTC. Translated: CASSPTYEQYF.

The chain joins TRBV4-2 to TRBJ2-1; D remains ambiguous. The CDR3 is made up of 13 amino acids. CDR1 and CDR2 (germline): LGHNA, YNFKEQ. Trimming shortened V by 1 base and J by 5 bases, and 6 bases separated the two germline ends. The CDR3 here is CASSQGQDNEQFF. The CDR3 coding sequence is TGTGCCAGCAGCCAAGGTCAAGACAATGAGCAGTTCTTC.

This clone was recorded a few times. The same CDR3 is also encoded by other DNA sequences in this sample. The gene calls are TRBV11-2 and TRBJ2-7; D gene uncertain. This CDR3 is 11 amino acids long. Germline-derived CDR1 and CDR2 are SGHAT and FQNNGV. V was clipped by 2 bases and J by 6 bases, with 5 bases between them. The CDR3 region is CASSLWGEQYF. CDR3 coding DNA: TGTGCCAGCAGCTTATGGGGCGAGCAGTACTTC.

For the CDR3, the DNA is TGCGCCAGCAGCTTGGGTGAAAAGAACGAGCAGTACTTC. Translation gives CASSLGEKNEQYF. The V and J genes are TRBV5-1 and TRBJ2-7, with D unclear. This CDR3 is built from 13 residues. Germline V gives CDR1 SGHRS, CDR2 YFSETQ. The V end lost 0 bases, the J end lost 5 bases, and 9 bases lay between the germline ends.

This clone was found a few times. The chain is built from TRBV12-3 or TRBV12-4 and TRBJ1-1; D gene ambiguous. Deletions cut 0 bases from V and 8 bases from J, with 10 bases between. This CDR3 has 13 residues. CDR3: CASSLARGWEAFF. The CDR3 coding sequence is TGTGCCAGCAGTTTAGCGCGTGGCTGGGAAGCTTTCTTT.

This rearrangement joins TRBV5-1 to TRBJ1-4; D possibly corresponds to TRBD1 (5 bases). The CDR3 consists of 16 residues. Between the trimmed V and J ends, which lost 0 bases and 3 bases, there was a span of 12 bases. Germline loops: CDR1 SGHRS, CDR2 YFSETQ. CDR3 sequence reads: CASSLAGGDPNEKLFF. The CDR3 DNA reads as TGCGCCAGCAGCTTGGCCGGGGGTGATCCTAATGAAAAACTGTTTTTT.

J is TRBJ2-3 and V is TRBV18; D gene uncertain. Trimming took 4 bases from V and 7 from J, leaving 6 bases between them. Germline V gene data show CDR1 as KGHSH and CDR2 as LQKENI. This CDR3 region has 11 residues. DNA for the CDR3: TGTGCCAGCTCACTTGAGAATACGCAGTATTTT. It translates to CASSLENTQYF.

The chain employs TRBV6-6 and TRBJ1-1; D might be TRBD1 (5 bases). Trimming removed 0 bases at V and 5 bases at J, with 13 bases between. CDR3 size: 15 residues. Germline V gene data show CDR1 as MNHNY and CDR2 as SVGAGI (reference sequence). CDR3 nucleotide sequence: TGTGCCAGCAGTTACTCGTTGGGGCGGGGAACTGAAGCTTTCTTT. Amino acid sequence: CASSYSLGRGTEAFF.

The chain carries TRBV18 and TRBJ2-2, with 7 bases fitting TRBD1. Germline lookup yields CDR1 KGHSH and CDR2 LQKENI. The CDR3 contains 14 residues. The V and J ends lost 4 bases and 4 bases, in that order; junction bases with no gene match: 3. The CDR3 region is CASSRSGGTGELFF. The CDR3 DNA follows: TGTGCCAGCTCACGCTCAGGGGGCACCGGGGAGCTGTTTTTT.

The count of this clone is one. This chain uses TRBV7-2 with TRBJ2-1; 9 nucleotides line up with TRBD2. This CDR3 comprises 15 residues. Germline V gene lookup returns CDR1 SGHTA and CDR2 FQGNSA. V lost 1 base and J lost 5; bases outside the gene matches: 3. This CDR3 is CASSLGGGAHNEQFF. The CDR3 bases are TGTGCCAGCAGCTTAGGCGGGGGGGCCCACAATGAGCAGTTCTTC. Using reference TRBV7-2 and TRBJ2-1 for the parts outside the CDR3, the full variable domain is GAGVSQSPSNKVTEKGKDVELRCDPISGHTALYWYRQSLGQGLEFLIYFQGNSAPDKSGLPSDRFSAERTGGSVSTLTIQRTQQEDSAVYLCASSLGGGAHNEQFFGPGTRLTVL.